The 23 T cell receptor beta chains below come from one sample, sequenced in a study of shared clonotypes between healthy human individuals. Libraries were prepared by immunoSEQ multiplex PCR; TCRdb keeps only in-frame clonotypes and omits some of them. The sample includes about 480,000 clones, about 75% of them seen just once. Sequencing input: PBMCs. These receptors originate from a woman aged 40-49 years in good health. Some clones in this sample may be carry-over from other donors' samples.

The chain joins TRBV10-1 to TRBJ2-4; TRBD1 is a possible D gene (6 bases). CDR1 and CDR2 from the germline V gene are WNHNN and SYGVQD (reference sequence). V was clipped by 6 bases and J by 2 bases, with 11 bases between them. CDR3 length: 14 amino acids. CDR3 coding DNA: TGCGCCAGCAGCGCAGGACAGTCCAAAAACATTCAGTACTTC. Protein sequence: CASSAGQSKNIQYF.

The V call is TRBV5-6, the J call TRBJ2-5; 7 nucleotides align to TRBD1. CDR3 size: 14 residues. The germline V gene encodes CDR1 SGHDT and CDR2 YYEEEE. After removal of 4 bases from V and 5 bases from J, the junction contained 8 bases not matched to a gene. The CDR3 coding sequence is TGTGCCAGCAGCCCCGCTACAGGGGTTGAGACCCAGTACTTC. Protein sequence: CASSPATGVETQYF. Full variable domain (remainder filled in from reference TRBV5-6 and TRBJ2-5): DAGVTQSPTHLIKTRGQQVTLRCSPKSGHDTVSWYQQALGQGPQFIFQYYEEEERQRGNFPDRFSGHQFPNYSSELNVNALLLGDSALYLCASSPATGVETQYFGPGTRLLVL.

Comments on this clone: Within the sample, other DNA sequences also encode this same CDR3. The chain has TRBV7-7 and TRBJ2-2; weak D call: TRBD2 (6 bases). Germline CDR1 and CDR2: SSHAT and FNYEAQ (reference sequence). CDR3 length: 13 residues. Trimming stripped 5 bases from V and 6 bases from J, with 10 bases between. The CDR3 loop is CASSPSGAGELFF. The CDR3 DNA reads TGTGCCAGCAGCCCATCGGGGGCCGGGGAGCTGTTTTTT.

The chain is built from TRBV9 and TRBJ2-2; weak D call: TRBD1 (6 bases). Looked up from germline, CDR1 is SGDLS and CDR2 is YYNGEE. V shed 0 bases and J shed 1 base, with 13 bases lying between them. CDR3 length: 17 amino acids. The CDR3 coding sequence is TGTGCCAGCAGCGTAGTAGCTGGGGGCGGGAACACCGGGGAGCTGTTTTTT. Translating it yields CASSVVAGGGNTGELFF.

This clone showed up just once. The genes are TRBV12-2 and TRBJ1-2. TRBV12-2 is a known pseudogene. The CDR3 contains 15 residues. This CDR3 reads CASRLGGKGNYGYTF. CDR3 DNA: TGTGCAAGTCGCTTAGGCGGAAAGGGTAACTATGGCTACACCTTC.

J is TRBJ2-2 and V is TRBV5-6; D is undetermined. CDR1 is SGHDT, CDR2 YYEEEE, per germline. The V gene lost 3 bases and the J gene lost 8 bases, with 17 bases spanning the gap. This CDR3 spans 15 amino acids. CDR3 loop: CASSWGPGRAGELFF. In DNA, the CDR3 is TGTGCCAGCAGCTGGGGTCCTGGAAGGGCGGGGGAGCTGTTTTTT.

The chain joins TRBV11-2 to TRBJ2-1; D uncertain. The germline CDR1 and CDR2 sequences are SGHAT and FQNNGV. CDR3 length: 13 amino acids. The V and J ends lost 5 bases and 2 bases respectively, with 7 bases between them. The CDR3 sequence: CASSPRPYNEQFF. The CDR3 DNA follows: TGTGCCAGCAGCCCCCGCCCCTACAATGAGCAGTTCTTC.

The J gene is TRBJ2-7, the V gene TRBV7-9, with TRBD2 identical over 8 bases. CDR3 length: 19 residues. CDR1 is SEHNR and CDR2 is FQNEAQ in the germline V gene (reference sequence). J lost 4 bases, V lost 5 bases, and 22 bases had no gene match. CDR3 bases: TGTGCCAGCAGCACTACTATGGCCCTAGCGGGCGGGGATGTATACGAGCAGTACTTC. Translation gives CASSTTMALAGGDVYEQYF.

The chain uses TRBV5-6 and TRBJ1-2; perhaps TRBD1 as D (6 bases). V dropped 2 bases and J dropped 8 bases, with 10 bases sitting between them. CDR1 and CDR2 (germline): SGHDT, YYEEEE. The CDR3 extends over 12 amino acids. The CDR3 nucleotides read TGTGCCAGCAGCTTCGGACAGTGGGGCTACACCTTC. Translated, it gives CASSFGQWGYTF.

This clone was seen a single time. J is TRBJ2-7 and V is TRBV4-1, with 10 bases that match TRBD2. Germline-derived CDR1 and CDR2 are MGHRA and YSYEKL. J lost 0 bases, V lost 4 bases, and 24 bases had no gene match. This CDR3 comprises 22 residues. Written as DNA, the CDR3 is TGCGCCAGCAGCCTGCGGACCGCCCCAGTGGCCAGCGGGAGGGACTTCTCCTACGAGCAGTACTTC. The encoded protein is CASSLRTAPVASGRDFSYEQYF.

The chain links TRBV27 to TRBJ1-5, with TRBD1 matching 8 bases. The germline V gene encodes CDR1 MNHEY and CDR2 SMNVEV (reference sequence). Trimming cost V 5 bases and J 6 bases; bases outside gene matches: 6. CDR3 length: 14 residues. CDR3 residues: CASSLDRGGQPQHF. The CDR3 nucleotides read TGTGCCAGCAGTCTTGACAGGGGTGGTCAGCCCCAGCATTTT.

The DNA of the CDR3 is TGTGCCACCAGCTGGGCGTATAGCAATCAGCCCCAGCATTTT. Translated: CATSWAYSNQPQHF. The V call is TRBV15, the J call TRBJ1-5; no firm D call. From germline, CDR1 is LNHNV and CDR2 YYDKDF (reference sequence). Trimming removed 5 bases from V and 0 bases from J, with 8 bases in between. The CDR3 contains 14 residues.

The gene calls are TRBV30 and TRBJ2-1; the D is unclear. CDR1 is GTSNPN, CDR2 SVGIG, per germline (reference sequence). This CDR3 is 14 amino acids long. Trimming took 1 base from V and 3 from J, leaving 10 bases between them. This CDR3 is CAWSDYPGYNEQFF. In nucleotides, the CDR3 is TGTGCCTGGAGTGACTATCCCGGCTACAATGAGCAGTTCTTC.

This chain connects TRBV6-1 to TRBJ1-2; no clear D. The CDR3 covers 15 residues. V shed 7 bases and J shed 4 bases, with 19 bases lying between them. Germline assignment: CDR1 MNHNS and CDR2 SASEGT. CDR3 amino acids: CASNLSRGTPYGYTF. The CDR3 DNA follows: TGTGCCAGCAATTTATCGCGTGGCACTCCCTATGGCTACACCTTC.

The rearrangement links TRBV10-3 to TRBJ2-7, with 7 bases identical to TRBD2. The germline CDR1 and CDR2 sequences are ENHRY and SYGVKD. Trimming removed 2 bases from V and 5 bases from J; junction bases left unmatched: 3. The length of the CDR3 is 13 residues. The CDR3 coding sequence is TGTGCCATCAGTGAGACTAGCGTCCACGAGCAGTACTTC. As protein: CAISETSVHEQYF.

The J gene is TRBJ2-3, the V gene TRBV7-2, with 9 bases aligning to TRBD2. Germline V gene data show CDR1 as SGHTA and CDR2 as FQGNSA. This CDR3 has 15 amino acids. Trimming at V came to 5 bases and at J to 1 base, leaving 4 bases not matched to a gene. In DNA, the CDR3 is TGTGCCAGCAGCACAGCGGGAGGCGGCACAGATACGCAGTATTTT. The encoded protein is CASSTAGGGTDTQYF.

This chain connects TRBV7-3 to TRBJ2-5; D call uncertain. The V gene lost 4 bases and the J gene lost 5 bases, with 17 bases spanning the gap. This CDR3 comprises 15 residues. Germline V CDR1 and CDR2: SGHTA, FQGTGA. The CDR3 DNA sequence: TGTGCCAGCAGCTCAACGCCGGGCCGCCCGGAGACCCAGTACTTC. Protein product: CASSSTPGRPETQYF.

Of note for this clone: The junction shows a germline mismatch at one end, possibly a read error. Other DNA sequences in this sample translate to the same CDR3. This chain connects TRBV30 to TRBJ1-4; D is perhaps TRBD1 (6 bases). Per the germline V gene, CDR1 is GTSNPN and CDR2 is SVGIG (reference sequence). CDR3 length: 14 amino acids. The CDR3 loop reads CAWSKQGPNEKLFF. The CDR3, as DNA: TGTGCCTGGAGCAAACAGGGACCTAATGAAAAGCTGTTTTTT.

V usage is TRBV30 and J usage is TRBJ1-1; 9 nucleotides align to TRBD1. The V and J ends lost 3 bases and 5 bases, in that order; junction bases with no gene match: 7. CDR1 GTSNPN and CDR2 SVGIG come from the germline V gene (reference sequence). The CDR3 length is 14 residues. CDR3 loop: CAWRLTGGGTEAFF. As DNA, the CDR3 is TGTGCCTGGAGACTGACAGGGGGTGGTACTGAAGCTTTCTTT.

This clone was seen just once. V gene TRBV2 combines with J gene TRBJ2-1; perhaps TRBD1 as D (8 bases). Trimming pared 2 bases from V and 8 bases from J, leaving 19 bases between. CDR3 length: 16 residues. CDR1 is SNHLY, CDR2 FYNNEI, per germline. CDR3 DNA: TGTGCCAGCAGTGAACGGGGGGACAGGACGTCGGATGAGCAGTTCTTC. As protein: CASSERGDRTSDEQFF.

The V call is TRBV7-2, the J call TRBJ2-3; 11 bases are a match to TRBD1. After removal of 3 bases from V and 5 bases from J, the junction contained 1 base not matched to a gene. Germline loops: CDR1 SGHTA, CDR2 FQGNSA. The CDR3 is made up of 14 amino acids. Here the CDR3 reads CASSFGTGGDTQYF. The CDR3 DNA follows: TGTGCCAGCAGCTTTGGGACAGGGGGAGATACGCAGTATTTT.

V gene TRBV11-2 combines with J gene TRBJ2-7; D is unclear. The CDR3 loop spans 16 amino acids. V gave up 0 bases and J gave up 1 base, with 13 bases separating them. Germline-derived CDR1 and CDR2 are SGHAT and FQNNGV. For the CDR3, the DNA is TGTGCCAGCAGCTTAGACCCTGACATCTCATCCTACGAGCAGTACTTC. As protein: CASSLDPDISSYEQYF. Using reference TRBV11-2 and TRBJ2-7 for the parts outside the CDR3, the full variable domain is EAGVAQSPRYKIIEKRQSVAFWCNPISGHATLYWYQQILGQGPKLLIQFQNNGVVDDSQLPKDRFSAERLKGVDSTLKIQPAKLEDSAVYLCASSLDPDISSYEQYFGPGTRLTVT.

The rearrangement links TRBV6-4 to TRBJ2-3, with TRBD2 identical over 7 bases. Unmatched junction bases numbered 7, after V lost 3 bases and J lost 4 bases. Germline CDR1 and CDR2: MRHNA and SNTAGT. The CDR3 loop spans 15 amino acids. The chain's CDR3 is CASSDRAGSADTQYF. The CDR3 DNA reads TGTGCCAGCAGTGATAGAGCGGGGAGCGCAGATACGCAGTATTTT.